This passage covers 5 T cell receptor beta chains from one sample sequenced in a study of neurological immune-mediated disorders. TCRdb re-called the 5' RACE reads with MiXCR, one entry per CDR3 protein. Of 93,000 or so distinct CDR3 sequences in the sample, about 10% were seen once. Time point of the sample: longitudinal time-point 3. The source material was PBMCs. Source of these receptors: a female donor with HTLV-1-associated myelopathy (HAM/TSP).

This clonotype has at least ten counts. J is TRBJ2-7 and V is TRBV5-1; 7 nucleotides line up with TRBD1. The CDR3 contains 15 residues. Germline CDR1 and CDR2: SGHRS and YFSETQ. J was trimmed by 1 base and V by 2 bases; bases with no gene match: 6. CDR3 sequence: CASSFRTGQSYEQYF. CDR3 DNA: TGCGCCAGCAGCTTTCGGACAGGTCAATCCTACGAGCAGTACTTC. Looking up the rest from reference TRBV5-1 and TRBJ2-7 gives the full variable domain: KAGVTQTPRYLIKTRGQQVTLSCSPISGHRSVSWYQQTPGQGLQFLFEYFSETQRNKGNFPGRFSGRQFSNSRSEMNVSTLELGDSALYLCASSFRTGQSYEQYFGPGTRLTVT.

This clonotype was counted at least ten times. The chain links TRBV20-1 to TRBJ2-1; 9 positions agree with TRBD2. Germline V gives CDR1 DFQATT, CDR2 SNEGSKA (reference sequence). The V segment lost 6 bases and the J segment 10 bases; nucleotides outside the gene matches: 19. The CDR3 loop spans 16 amino acids. CDR3 sequence: CSATPPAGGRRDEQFF. The CDR3, as DNA: TGCAGTGCGACCCCTCCAGCGGGGGGCCGACGGGACGAGCAGTTCTTC.

This clonotype was detected ten times or more. The V gene is TRBV11-2, the J gene TRBJ2-3, with 10 bases matching TRBD2. Looked up from germline, CDR1 is SGHAT and CDR2 is FQNNGV. V lost 5 bases to trimming and J lost 6 bases; unmatched junction nucleotides: 11. The CDR3 has 16 amino acids. The CDR3 spells CASSAYLAGAWDTQYF. In nucleotides, the CDR3 is TGTGCCAGCAGCGCGTACCTAGCGGGGGCGTGGGATACGCAGTATTTT.

The table lists this clonotype with many counts. This sequence joins TRBV20-1 and TRBJ1-1; weak D call: TRBD1 (6 bases). The ends were cut back, 2 bases at V and 0 bases at J, with 13 bases in the middle. Germline values: CDR1 DFQATT, CDR2 SNEGSKA (reference sequence). The CDR3 runs to 15 residues. The CDR3 loop is CSARTFRGMNTEAFF. Here the CDR3 DNA reads TGCAGTGCTAGAACCTTCAGGGGAATGAACACTGAAGCTTTCTTT.

The chain uses TRBV4-2 and TRBJ2-1, with 7 bases fitting TRBD2. In germline, CDR1 is LGHNA, CDR2 YNFKEQ. V trimming: 0 bases; J trimming: 7 bases; junction bases outside the gene matches: 6. The CDR3 runs 15 residues. In nucleotides, the CDR3 is TGTGCCAGCAGCCAAGACTCCGGGACTACGAATGAGCAGTTCTTC. As protein: CASSQDSGTTNEQFF.